The present entry profiles one T cell receptor (beta chain) with its context. Per the original methods: Estimates of nucleated cell counts were drawn from the amplification of reference gene primers. Sequencing used immunoSEQ multiplex PCR; TCRdb keeps in-frame clones, though not all of them. V, J and clone size were drawn from that table, and D and trimming were deduced from the DNA. The table includes more than 85,000 clones, approximately 90% detected once. The data were obtained in a study of blood T cell repertoires in COVID-19. Overall study: COVID-19 samples collected from the United States, Italy and Spain covered acute and convalescent phases. Sources were T cells, B-cell-depleted T cells, or PBMCs; the material itself was cDNA or gDNA.

Per the germline V gene, CDR1 is SGHKS and CDR2 is YYEKEE (reference sequence). CDR3 size: 15 residues. Unmatched junction bases numbered 13, after V lost 4 bases and J lost 8 bases. The origin of this receptor is a woman aged 45 to 65 with acute or convalescent COVID-19. The chain uses TRBV5-5 and TRBJ1-2, with 8 bases that match TRBD1. Sequenced material: peripheral blood. The CDR3 is CASSGSGTGLGGYTF. CDR3 in DNA: TGTGCCAGCAGCGGCTCCGGGACAGGCCTCGGCGGCTACACCTTC.